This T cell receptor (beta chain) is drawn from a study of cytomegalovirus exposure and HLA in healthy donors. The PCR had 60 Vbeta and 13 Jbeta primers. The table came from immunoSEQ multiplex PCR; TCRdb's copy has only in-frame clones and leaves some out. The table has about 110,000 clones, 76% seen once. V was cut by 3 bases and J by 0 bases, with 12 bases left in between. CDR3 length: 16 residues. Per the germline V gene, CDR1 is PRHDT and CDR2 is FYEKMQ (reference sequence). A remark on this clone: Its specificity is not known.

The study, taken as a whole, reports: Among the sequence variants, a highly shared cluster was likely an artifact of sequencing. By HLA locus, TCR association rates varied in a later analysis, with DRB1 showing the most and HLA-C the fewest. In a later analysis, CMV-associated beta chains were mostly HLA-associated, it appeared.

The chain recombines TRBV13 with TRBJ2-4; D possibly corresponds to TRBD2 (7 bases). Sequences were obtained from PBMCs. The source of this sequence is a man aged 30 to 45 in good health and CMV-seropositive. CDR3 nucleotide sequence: TGTGCCAGCAGCTTCAGGGGAGGGGTAGCCAAAAACATTCAGTACTTC. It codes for CASSFRGGVAKNIQYF.